Presented here are 13 T cell receptor beta chains from one specimen sequenced in a study of blood T cell repertoires in COVID-19 (dated by TCRdb to 2018 to 2020). Libraries were made using the immunoSEQ multiplex PCR assay. TCRdb limited this immuneACCESS table to in-frame rearrangements with V and J called. A share of clones is missing; checked studies link under half to unresolved V genes, and the rest is unexplained. The sample table shows roughly 120,000 clones, and about nine tenths are seen once. The ten most abundant clones make up about 3.5% of the sample. Sequenced sample: peripheral blood. These receptors originate from a man between 45 and 60 years old with active COVID-19.

V is TRBV5-1 and J is TRBJ1-1, with 9 bases aligning to TRBD1. V was pared by 5 bases and J by 0 bases, with 2 bases of the junction left unmatched. Germline V gene sequence: CDR1 SGHRS, CDR2 YFSETQ. CDR3 length equals 14 residues. CDR3 loop: CASRGQGMNTEAFF. CDR3 nucleotide sequence: TGCGCCAGCAGGGGACAGGGAATGAACACTGAAGCTTTCTTT. The full variable domain, completed using reference TRBV5-1 and TRBJ1-1, is KAGVTQTPRYLIKTRGQQVTLSCSPISGHRSVSWYQQTPGQGLQFLFEYFSETQRNKGNFPGRFSGRQFSNSRSEMNVSTLELGDSALYLCASRGQGMNTEAFFGQGTRLTVV.

The rearrangement joins TRBV7-9 to TRBJ2-3, with 12 bases fitting TRBD1. The ends lost 2 bases at V and 4 bases at J; junction bases unmatched: 10. The germline CDR1 and CDR2 sequences are SEHNR and FQNEAQ (reference sequence). The CDR3 runs 18 residues. The CDR3 spells CASSLYGWDRGRADTQYF. The CDR3 nucleotides are TGTGCCAGCAGCTTATACGGGTGGGACAGGGGGCGAGCAGATACGCAGTATTTT.

The V call is TRBV29-1, the J call TRBJ1-5; 7 bases fit TRBD1. The CDR3 is 12 residues long. The ends lost 4 bases at V and 6 bases at J; junction bases unmatched: 3. The germline V gene has CDR1 SQVTM and CDR2 ANQGSEA. The DNA for the CDR3 is TGCAGCGTTGGACAGGGAAGTCAGCCCCAGCATTTT. Translating it yields CSVGQGSQPQHF.

The chain links TRBV19 to TRBJ1-1, with D possibly TRBD1 on 6 matching bases. Germline CDR1 LNHDA, CDR2 SQIVND (reference sequence). The CDR3 extends over 12 amino acids. V was trimmed by 5 bases and J by 4 bases, leaving 8 bases between them. The CDR3 loop is CASSGGATEAFF. CDR3 DNA: TGTGCCAGTAGTGGGGGGGCCACTGAAGCTTTCTTT.

This clone has only a few counts. The rearrangement joins TRBV9 to TRBJ1-3; D perhaps matches TRBD1 (6 bases). The CDR3 runs to 14 residues. V lost 3 bases and J lost 3, with 10 bases in between. The germline CDR1 and CDR2 sequences are SGDLS and YYNGEE. Here the CDR3 DNA reads TGTGCCAGCAGCGCCCGGACAGTTGGAAACACCATATATTTT. It codes for CASSARTVGNTIYF. Supplemented by reference TRBV9 and TRBJ1-3, the full variable domain reads DSGVTQTPKHLITATGQRVTLRCSPRSGDLSVYWYQQSLDQGLQFLIQYYNGEERAKGNILERFSAQQFPDLHSELNLSSLELGDSALYFCASSARTVGNTIYFGEGSWLTVV.

The chain joins TRBV7-8 to TRBJ2-5, with 11 bases matching TRBD2. V was clipped by 5 bases and J by 5 bases; unmatched bases: 10. CDR3 length: 16 residues. Germline CDR1 reads SGHVS; CDR2 reads FQNEAQ. The DNA of the CDR3 is TGTGCCAGCAGCACCCTACTAGCGGGGGCGGGGGAGACCCAGTACTTC. This codes for CASSTLLAGAGETQYF.

This chain links TRBV2 with TRBJ2-2, with D possibly TRBD2 on 5 matching bases. The CDR3 runs to 13 residues. Trimming pared 3 bases from V and 4 bases from J, leaving 6 bases between. Germline V lookup: CDR1 SNHLY, CDR2 FYNNEI. CDR3 sequence reads: CASSDRGTGELFF. In DNA, the CDR3 is TGTGCCAGCAGTGATCGGGGCACCGGGGAGCTGTTTTTT. The full variable domain, its missing parts supplied by reference TRBV2 and TRBJ2-2, is EPEVTQTPSHQVTQMGQEVILRCVPISNHLYFYWYRQILGQKVEFLVSFYNNEISEKSEIFDDQFSVERPDGSNFTLKIRSTKLEDSAMYFCASSDRGTGELFFGEGSRLTVL.

This clone was seen a handful of times. The chain recombines TRBV10-2 with TRBJ1-5; TRBD1 agrees at 7 bases. The junction had 7 bases not matched to a gene; V was cut back by 2 bases and J by 0 bases. CDR1 and CDR2 from the germline V gene are WSHSY and SAAADI. CDR3 length equals 17 residues. The CDR3 coding sequence is TGCGCCAGCAGTGAGGCACGGGACAGCTATAGCAATCAGCCCCAGCATTTT. This sequence encodes CASSEARDSYSNQPQHF.

This chain uses TRBV19 with TRBJ1-3; D possibly corresponds to TRBD1 (5 bases). Germline V gene sequence: CDR1 LNHDA, CDR2 SQIVND (reference sequence). With 5 bases removed from V and 3 bases from J, the gap between germline ends came to 14 bases. The CDR3 contains 15 residues. The DNA for the CDR3 is TGTGCCAGTAGTGCCGATTGGGGCTTTGGAAACACCATATATTTT. Translated, it gives CASSADWGFGNTIYF. Full variable domain (outside the CDR3, taken from reference TRBV19 and TRBJ1-3): DGGITQSPKYLFRKEGQNVTLSCEQNLNHDAMYWYRQDPGQGLRLIYYSQIVNDFQKGDIAEGYSVSREKKESFPLTVTSAQKNPTAFYLCASSADWGFGNTIYFGEGSWLTVV.

This clone came up once. The genes are TRBV5-5 and TRBJ2-3; maybe TRBD1 (7 bases). V shed 6 bases and J shed 2 bases, with 19 bases lying between them. The CDR3 loop spans 16 amino acids. Looked up from germline, CDR1 is SGHKS and CDR2 is YYEKEE (reference sequence). The CDR3 DNA reads TGTGCCAGCATCCTAGGGACAGCGGGCCCCACAGATACGCAGTATTTT. It yields the protein CASILGTAGPTDTQYF.

The CDR3 nucleotides read TGCGCCAGCAGCCTAGAGGAGATTGGGTATGGCTACACCTTC. The encoded protein is CASSLEEIGYGYTF. The chain has TRBV5-1 and TRBJ1-2; no definite D call. The CDR3 contains 14 residues. The V gene lost 4 bases and the J gene lost 5 bases, with 15 bases spanning the gap. CDR1 and CDR2 from the germline V gene are SGHRS and YFSETQ.

This sequence joins TRBV10-2 and TRBJ1-4, with D possibly matching TRBD1 (6 bases). The CDR3 length is 15 residues. Germline V gives CDR1 WSHSY, CDR2 SAAADI. V was clipped by 8 bases and J by 0 bases, with 13 bases between them. CDR3 DNA: TGCGCCAGCGTCCCAGGGGATTCAACTAATGAAAAACTGTTTTTT. Protein sequence: CASVPGDSTNEKLFF.

The chain carries TRBV7-3 and TRBJ2-5; 7 nucleotides agree with TRBD1. This CDR3 is built from 15 residues. The V gene end was trimmed by 0 bases and the J gene end by 2 bases; junction bases not matched to a gene: 3. CDR1 is SGHTA and CDR2 is FQGTGA in the germline V gene. The CDR3 here is CASSLTGGWQETQYF. The CDR3, as DNA: TGTGCCAGCAGCTTAACAGGGGGCTGGCAAGAGACCCAGTACTTC.